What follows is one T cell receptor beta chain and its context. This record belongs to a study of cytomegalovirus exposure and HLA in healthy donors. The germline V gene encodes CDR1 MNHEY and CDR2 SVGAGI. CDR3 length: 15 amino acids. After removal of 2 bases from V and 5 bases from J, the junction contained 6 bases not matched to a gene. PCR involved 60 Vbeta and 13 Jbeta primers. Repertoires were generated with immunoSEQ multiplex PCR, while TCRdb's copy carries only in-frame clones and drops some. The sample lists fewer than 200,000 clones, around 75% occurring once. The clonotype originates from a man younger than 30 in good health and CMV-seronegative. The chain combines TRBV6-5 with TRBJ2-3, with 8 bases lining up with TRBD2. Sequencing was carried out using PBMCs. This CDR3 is CASSYRLAGRDTQYF. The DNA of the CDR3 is TGTGCCAGCAGTTACAGGCTAGCGGGTAGAGATACGCAGTATTTT.